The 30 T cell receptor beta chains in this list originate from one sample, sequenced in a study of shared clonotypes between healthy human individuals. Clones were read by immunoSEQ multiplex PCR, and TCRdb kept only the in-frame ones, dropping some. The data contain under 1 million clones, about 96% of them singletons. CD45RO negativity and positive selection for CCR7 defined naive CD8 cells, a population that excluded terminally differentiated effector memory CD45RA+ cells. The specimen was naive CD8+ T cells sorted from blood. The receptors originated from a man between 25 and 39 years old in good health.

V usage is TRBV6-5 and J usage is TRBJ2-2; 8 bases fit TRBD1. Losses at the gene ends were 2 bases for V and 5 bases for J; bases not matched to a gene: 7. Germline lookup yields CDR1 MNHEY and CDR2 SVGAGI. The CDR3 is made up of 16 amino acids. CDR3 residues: CASSYGVRGQTGELFF. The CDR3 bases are TGTGCCAGCAGTTACGGAGTCAGGGGGCAAACCGGGGAGCTGTTTTTT.

The chain's CDR3 is CASSEFGLAGYNEQFF. CDR3 DNA sequence: TGTGCCAGCAGTGAATTTGGGCTAGCGGGGTACAATGAGCAGTTCTTC. The chain has TRBV6-1 and TRBJ2-1; TRBD2 matches 9 bases. The CDR3 length is 16 residues. The V segment lost 2 bases and the J segment 4 bases; nucleotides outside the gene matches: 6. Germline CDR1 reads MNHNS; CDR2 reads SASEGT.

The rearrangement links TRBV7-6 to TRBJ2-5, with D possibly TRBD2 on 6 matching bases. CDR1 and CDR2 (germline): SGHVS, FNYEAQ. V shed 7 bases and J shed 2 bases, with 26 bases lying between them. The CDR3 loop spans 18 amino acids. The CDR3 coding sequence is TGTGCCAGCACCGGCGGGGCCGGAGGGCCACACCCTCAAGAGACCCAGTACTTC. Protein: CASTGGAGGPHPQETQYF.

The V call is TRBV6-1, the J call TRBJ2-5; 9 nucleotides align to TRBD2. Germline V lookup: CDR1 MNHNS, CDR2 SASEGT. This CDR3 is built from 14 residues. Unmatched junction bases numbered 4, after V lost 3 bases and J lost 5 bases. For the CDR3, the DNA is TGTGCCAGCAGTGACAGCGGGAGGTGGGAGACCCAGTACTTC. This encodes CASSDSGRWETQYF.

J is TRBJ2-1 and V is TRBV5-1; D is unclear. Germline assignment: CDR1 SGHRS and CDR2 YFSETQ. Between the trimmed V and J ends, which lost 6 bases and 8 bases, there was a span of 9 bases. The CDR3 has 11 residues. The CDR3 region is CASTFGHEQFF. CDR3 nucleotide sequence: TGCGCCAGCACTTTTGGACATGAGCAGTTCTTC.

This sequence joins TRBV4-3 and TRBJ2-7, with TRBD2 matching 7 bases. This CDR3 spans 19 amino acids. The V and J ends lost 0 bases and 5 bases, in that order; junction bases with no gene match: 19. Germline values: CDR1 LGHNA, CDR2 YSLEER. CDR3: CASSQEAFAARGGGDEQYF. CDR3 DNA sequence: TGCGCCAGCAGCCAAGAAGCGTTCGCTGCAAGGGGCGGGGGAGACGAGCAGTACTTC.

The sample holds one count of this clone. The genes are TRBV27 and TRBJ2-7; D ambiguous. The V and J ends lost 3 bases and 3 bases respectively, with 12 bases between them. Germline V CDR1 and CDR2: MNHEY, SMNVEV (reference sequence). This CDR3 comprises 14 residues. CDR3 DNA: TGTGCCAGCAGTTTTTCAGCCTCACACTACGAGCAGTACTTC. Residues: CASSFSASHYEQYF.

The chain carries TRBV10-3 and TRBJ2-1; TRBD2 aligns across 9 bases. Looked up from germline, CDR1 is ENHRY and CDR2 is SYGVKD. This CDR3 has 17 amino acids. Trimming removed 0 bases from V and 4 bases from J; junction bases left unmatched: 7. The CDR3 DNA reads TGTGCCATCAGTGAGTCAGGCGGGAGGGCCCCATACAATGAGCAGTTCTTC. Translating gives CAISESGGRAPYNEQFF.

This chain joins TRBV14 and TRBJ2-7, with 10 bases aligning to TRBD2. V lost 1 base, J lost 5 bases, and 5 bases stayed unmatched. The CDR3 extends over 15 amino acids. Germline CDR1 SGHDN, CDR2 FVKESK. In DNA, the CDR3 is TGTGCCAGCAGCCAAGCTAGCGGGAGAGAGAACGAGCAGTACTTC. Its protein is CASSQASGRENEQYF.

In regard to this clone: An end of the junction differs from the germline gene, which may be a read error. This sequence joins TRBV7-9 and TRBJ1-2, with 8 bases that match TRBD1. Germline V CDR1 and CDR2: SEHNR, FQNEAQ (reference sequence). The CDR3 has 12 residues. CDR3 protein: CASSPVGDRCSF. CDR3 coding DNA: TGTGCCAGCAGCCCAGTGGGGGACAGGTGCTCCTTC.

The CDR3 nucleotides read TGTGCCAGCTCACTAAGGAGGCTAGCGGGAGCGACTACTAGCACAGATACGCAGTATTTT. This encodes CASSLRRLAGATTSTDTQYF. V and J are TRBV18 and TRBJ2-3; 10 bases agree with TRBD2. The CDR3 extends over 20 amino acids. Trimming cost V 4 bases and J 0 bases; bases outside gene matches: 16. Germline V gene lookup returns CDR1 KGHSH and CDR2 LQKENI.

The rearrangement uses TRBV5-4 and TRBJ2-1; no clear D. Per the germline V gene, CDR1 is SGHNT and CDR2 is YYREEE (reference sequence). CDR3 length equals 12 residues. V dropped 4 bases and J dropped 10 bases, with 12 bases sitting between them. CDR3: CASSREAAEQFF. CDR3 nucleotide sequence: TGTGCCAGCAGCCGTGAGGCTGCGGAGCAGTTCTTC.

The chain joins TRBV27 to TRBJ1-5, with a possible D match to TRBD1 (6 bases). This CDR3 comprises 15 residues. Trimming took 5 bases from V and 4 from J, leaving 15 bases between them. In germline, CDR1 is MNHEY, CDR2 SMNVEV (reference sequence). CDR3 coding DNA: TGTGCCAGCAGTCCCCGGGGACACGAGAATCAGCCCCAGCATTTT. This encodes CASSPRGHENQPQHF.

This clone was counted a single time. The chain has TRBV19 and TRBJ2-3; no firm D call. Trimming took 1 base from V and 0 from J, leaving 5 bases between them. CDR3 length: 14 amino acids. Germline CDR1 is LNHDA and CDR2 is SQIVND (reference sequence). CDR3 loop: CASSIVPSTDTQYF. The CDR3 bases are TGTGCCAGTAGTATAGTCCCTAGCACAGATACGCAGTATTTT. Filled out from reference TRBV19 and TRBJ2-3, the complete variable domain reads DGGITQSPKYLFRKEGQNVTLSCEQNLNHDAMYWYRQDPGQGLRLIYYSQIVNDFQKGDIAEGYSVSREKKESFPLTVTSAQKNPTAFYLCASSIVPSTDTQYFGPGTRLTVL.

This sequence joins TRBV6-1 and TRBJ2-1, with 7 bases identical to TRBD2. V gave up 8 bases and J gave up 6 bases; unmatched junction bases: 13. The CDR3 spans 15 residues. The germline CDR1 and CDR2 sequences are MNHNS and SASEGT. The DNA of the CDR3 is TGTGCCAGCCTTTATCCCGGGACTATCCCCAATGAGCAGTTCTTC. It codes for CASLYPGTIPNEQFF.

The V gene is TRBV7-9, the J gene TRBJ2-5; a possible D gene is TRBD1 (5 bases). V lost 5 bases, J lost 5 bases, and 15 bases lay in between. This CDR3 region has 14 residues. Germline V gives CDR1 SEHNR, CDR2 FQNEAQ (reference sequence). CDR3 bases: TGTGCCAGCAGCCCGGACATCTCCCGGGAGACCCAGTACTTC. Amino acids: CASSPDISRETQYF.

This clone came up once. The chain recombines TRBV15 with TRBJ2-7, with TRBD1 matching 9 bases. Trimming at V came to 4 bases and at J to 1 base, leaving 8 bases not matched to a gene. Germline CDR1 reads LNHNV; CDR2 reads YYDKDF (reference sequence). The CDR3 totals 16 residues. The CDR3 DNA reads TGTGCCACCAGCACAGGACAGGGGCCTTCGTCCTACGAGCAGTACTTC. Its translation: CATSTGQGPSSYEQYF.

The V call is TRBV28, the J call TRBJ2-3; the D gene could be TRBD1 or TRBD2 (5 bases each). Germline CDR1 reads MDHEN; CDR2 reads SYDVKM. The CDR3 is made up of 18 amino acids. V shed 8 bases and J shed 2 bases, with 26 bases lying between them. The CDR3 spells CASVSRDRLTRTTDTQYF. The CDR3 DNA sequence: TGTGCCAGCGTTAGCCGGGACCGTCTTACAAGAACCACAGATACGCAGTATTTT. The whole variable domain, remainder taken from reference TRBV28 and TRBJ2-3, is DVKVTQSSRYLVKRTGEKVFLECVQDMDHENMFWYRQDPGLGLRLIYFSYDVKMKEKGDIPEGYSVSREKKERFSLILESASTNQTSMYLCASVSRDRLTRTTDTQYFGPGTRLTVL.

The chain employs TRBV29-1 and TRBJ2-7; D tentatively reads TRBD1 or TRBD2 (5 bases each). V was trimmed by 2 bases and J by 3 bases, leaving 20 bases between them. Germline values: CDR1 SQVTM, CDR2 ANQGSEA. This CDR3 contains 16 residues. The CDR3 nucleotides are TGCAGCGTTGAACATTCTGACAGCGGAATCTACTACGAGCAGTACTTC. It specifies CSVEHSDSGIYYEQYF.

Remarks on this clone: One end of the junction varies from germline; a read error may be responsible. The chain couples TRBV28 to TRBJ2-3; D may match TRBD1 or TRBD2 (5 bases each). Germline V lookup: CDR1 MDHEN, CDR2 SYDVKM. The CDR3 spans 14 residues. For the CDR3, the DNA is TGTACCAGCAGAGGGACCCACGCTCCAGATACGCAGTATTTT. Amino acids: CTSRGTHAPDTQYF.

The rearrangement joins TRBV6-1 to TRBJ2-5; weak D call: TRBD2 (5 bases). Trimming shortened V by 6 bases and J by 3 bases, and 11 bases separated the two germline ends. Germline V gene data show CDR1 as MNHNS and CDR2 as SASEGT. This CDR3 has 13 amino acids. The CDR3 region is CASRWTEEETQYF. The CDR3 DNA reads TGTGCCAGCAGGTGGACTGAGGAAGAGACCCAGTACTTC.

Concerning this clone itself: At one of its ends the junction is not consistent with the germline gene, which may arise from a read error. The CDR3: CASSEEPNAEAFF. CDR3 coding DNA: TGTGCCAGCAGCGAAGAGCCGAACGCTGAAGCTTTCTTT. The chain joins TRBV7-3 to TRBJ1-1; the D is unclear. The CDR3 is 13 residues long. Germline CDR1 reads SGHTA; CDR2 reads FQGTGA.

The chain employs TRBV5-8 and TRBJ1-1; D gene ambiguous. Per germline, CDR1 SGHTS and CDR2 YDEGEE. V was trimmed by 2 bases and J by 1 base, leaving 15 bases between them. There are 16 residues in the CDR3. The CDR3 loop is CASSLTDSARNTEAFF. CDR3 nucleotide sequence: TGTGCCAGCAGCTTAACAGATTCGGCTCGGAACACTGAAGCTTTCTTT.

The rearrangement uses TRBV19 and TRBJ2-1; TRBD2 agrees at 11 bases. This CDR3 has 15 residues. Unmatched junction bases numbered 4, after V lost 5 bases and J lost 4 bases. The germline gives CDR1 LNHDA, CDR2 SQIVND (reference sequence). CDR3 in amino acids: CASSQLAGEYNEQFF. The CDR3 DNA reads TGTGCCAGTAGTCAACTAGCGGGAGAATACAATGAGCAGTTCTTC.

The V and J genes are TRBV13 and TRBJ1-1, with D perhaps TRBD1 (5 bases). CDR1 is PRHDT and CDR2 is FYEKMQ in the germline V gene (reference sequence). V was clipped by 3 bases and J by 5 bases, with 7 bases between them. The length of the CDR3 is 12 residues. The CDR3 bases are TGTGCCAGCAGCTTCGGGGGTACTGAAGCTTTCTTT. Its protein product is CASSFGGTEAFF.

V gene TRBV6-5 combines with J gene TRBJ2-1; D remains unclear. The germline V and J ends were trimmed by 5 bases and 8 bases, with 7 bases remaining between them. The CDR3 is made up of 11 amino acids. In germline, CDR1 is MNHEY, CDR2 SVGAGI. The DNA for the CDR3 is TGTGCCAGCAGTATAGACCATGAGCAGTTCTTC. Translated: CASSIDHEQFF.

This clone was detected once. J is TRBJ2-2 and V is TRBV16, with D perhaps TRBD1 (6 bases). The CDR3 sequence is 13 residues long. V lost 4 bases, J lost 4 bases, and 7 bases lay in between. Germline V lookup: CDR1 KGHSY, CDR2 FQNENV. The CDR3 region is CASSRDITGELFF. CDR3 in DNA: TGTGCCAGCAGCCGGGACATCACCGGGGAGCTGTTTTTT.

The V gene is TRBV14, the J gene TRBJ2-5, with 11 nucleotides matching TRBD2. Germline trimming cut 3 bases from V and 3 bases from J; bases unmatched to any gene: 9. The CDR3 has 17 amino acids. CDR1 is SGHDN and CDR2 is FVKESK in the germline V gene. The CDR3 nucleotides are TGTGCCAGCAGCCAGAGGCCGGGACTAGCGGTGAAAGAGACCCAGTACTTC. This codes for CASSQRPGLAVKETQYF.

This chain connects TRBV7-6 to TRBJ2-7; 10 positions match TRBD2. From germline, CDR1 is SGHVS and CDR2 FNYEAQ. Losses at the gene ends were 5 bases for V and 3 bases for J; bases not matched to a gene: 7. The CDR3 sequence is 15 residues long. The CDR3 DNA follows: TGTGCCAGCAGCCACTCCGCTAGCGGGAGCTACGAGCAGTACTTC. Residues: CASSHSASGSYEQYF.

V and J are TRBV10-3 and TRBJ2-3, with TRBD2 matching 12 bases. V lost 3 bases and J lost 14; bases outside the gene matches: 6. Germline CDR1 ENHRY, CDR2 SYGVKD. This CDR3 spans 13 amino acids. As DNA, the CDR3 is TGTGCCATCAGTGAAAGACTAGCGGGAGTAGGGTATTTT. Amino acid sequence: CAISERLAGVGYF.